The subject of this entry is one T cell receptor (beta chain). Its recognized antigen is unknown. Within one base of it there is no much larger clone, and no base qualities were kept. The cohort comprised under 700 healthy bone marrow donors. At the time of sampling, all cohort members were nominally healthy, though unrecorded immune exposures were likely present. The donor was CMV seronegative and belonged to the group of over 300 seronegative cohort members. A peripheral blood sample was provided by each donor, and peripheral blood mononuclear cells were used for TCR beta sequencing. The Qiagen DNeasy Blood Extraction Kit was used to extract genomic DNA from the blood cell samples. These data originate in a study of cytomegalovirus exposure and HLA in healthy donors (dated 2017 in TCRdb). With respect to the entire study: In an earlier analysis of 550 to 750 of the donors, 276 Gb of sequence data and 100 million or so unique TCR beta sequences from about 179 million T cells were reported. An early release covering about 600 HLA-typed donors comprised about 320 gigabases of sequencing data and approximately 85 million unique TCR sequences. Of the 398 genotyped donors, roughly 76% were placed in the genetic ancestry cluster associated with self-reported Caucasian donors. The study was designed to test whether signatures of past pathogen exposure could be identified by cataloging public T cell receptors. Using immunosequencing, the study profiled T cell repertoires from about 620 subjects and related those repertoires to cytomegalovirus serostatus. In addition to the first cohort of 650 to 750 subjects, a separate validation cohort of 120 different subjects was used. To predict cytomegalovirus infection status, the study brought together high-throughput TCR immunosequencing, statistical association of individual TCRs with disease status, and machine learning. To study patterns of TCR occurrence, a later analysis re-analyzed previously published TCR beta repertoires from more than 550 donors and added high-resolution HLA genotyping. The later analysis used no new phenotypic data to find candidate immune exposures, relying instead on TCR beta sequences and their occurrence across donors. To decide whether each TCR beta V gene segment behaved as functional or pseudogenic, an earlier analysis of fewer than 750 of the donors relied on high-throughput TCR beta sequencing. Donor age, sex, ethnicity and CMV serostatus were compiled alongside the repertoire data. Genome-wide SNP genotypes for about three fifths of the 666 donors were used in a later genetic analysis, which treated that subset as a discovery cohort. Every repertoire in the discovery cohort had been generated on one and the same sequencing platform. HLA typing included class I and class II loci at four-digit resolution. The number of typed donors differed by locus: roughly 620-630 for A, B, C, DRB1 and DQB1; some 500 for DQA1; about 600 for DPA1; and around 470 for DPB1. Roughly five DR-DQ haplotypes were handled as single units for association and clustering because linkage in the cohort was strong. Across 300 to 400 genotyped donors of the cohort, an average of approximately 200,000 unique TCR beta nucleotide sequences per donor were sequenced, and approximately 17% of those sequences were non-productive. What the authors observed across the whole study: Some IMGT-functional V segments, including TRBV6-2 and TRBV6-3, could not be told apart with the 87-base-pair reads, so those segments were excluded. At a false discovery rate of 0.05, a later analysis linked 16,951 TCR beta sequences to specific HLA alleles. In a later analysis, HLA-associated TCR beta chains were found to be more clonally expanded and to have lower generation probabilities than equally common non-associated chains. In an earlier analysis of a few hundred of the donors, most TCR beta V segments were observed in productive rearrangements about 87% or about 30% of the time, broadly matching IMGT annotations. According to the authors, the approach could potentially be generalized to other disease states and immunological phenotypes. Assigning TCR associations to individual alleles was difficult when HLA alleles, especially DR and DQ, strongly co-occurred. In this cohort, only TCR beta chains were sequenced, and detectable features were limited by the absence of alpha or paired-chain data. Several of the top co-occurrence clusters appeared to be linked to parvovirus B19, influenza, CMV and Epstein-Barr virus, according to a later analysis. Compared with the 666-donor mean, donors in an Asian-associated ancestry cluster had fewer N-insertions in productive TCRs, according to a later genetic analysis. An association between a missense DCLRE1C variant and V-gene and J-gene trimming of TCR beta chains was found in a later genetic analysis and replicated in an independent cohort. Presence/absence analyses assumed roughly uniform sequencing depth across donors, an assumption that may not hold. A few of the identified cytomegalovirus-associated TCR beta chains were confirmed in vitro to be specific for cytomegalovirus antigens. According to a later analysis, most CMV-associated TCR beta chains appeared to be HLA-restricted, and the HLA associations seemed to be driven largely by CMV exposure. In a later analysis, the rate of TCR association differed among HLA loci, with DRB1 alleles having the most associated TCRs and HLA-C alleles having the fewest. A group of highly shared sequence variants was considered likely to be a technical artifact of the sequencing pipeline. Because HLA typing was missing for some donors at each locus, association tests included only the typed subset. A further reported finding was that TCR beta sequences accurately predicted the HLA-A and HLA-B alleles for most subjects in the first cohort. The study gave a list of under 200 TCR beta chains associated with cytomegalovirus. The classifier was reported to diagnose cytomegalovirus status with high specificity and sensitivity in both the original and validation cohorts. Roughly 15 rarely observed V segments, including chromosome 9 orphons, were excluded from the earlier analysis of just under 600 of the donors because counts were too low. Correlated functional status among segregating V segments might reflect linkage disequilibrium, but an unknown experimental factor could not be ruled out. While some public TCRs were present in many individuals, most TCR sequences turned up only very rarely across donors. CMV serostatus was the only immune exposure information available for the cohort.

The CDR3 spans 17 residues, from the cysteine through the phenylalanine. CDR3 DNA is the only sequence kept; it has 51 bases, read in frame from the first base. Library generation was performed with the immunoSEQ multiplex PCR assay. A mixture of 60 forward primers for TCR Vbeta segments and 13 reverse primers for TCR Jbeta segments was used in the multiplex PCR. A multiplex PCR assay on genomic DNA amplified the CDR3 region of rearranged TCR beta genes. On the Illumina HiSeq System, the amplified TCR beta libraries were sequenced as 87-base-pair reads. Under the source paper's analysis protocol: In a later analysis, tens of millions of unique TCR beta chains were counted across the roughly 700 repertoires, and around 11 million of these chains were shared by at least two donors. A nearest-neighbor algorithm error-corrected the raw reads and collapsed the reads into unique sequences, merging closely related sequences to remove PCR and sequencing errors. To assign V, D and J gene segments, CDR3 sequences were aligned to IMGT reference sequences. For a sequence to be retained, a match of at least six nucleotides was required to both a V gene segment and a J gene segment. A rearrangement was called productive if the CDR3 had no stop codons and remained in frame with V and J, and every other rearrangement was called non-productive. Following IMGT convention, CDR3 was defined as the stretch from the second conserved V-encoded cysteine up to the conserved J-encoded phenylalanine. The earlier analysis of some 540 of the donors excluded any sequence lacking an unambiguous match to a single V gene segment. In an earlier analysis of 587 of the donors, V segments were called functional above 56.7% productive rearrangements and were called segregating when the between-donor standard deviation exceeded 5%. A statistical classification framework was built to diagnose cytomegalovirus status from the catalog of TCR beta chain sequences. A later analysis assigned V and J genes by comparing TCR nucleotide sequences with IMGT/GENE-DB human TR gene sequences. Using the TCRdist pipeline, a later analysis assigned CDR3 sequences along with most-parsimonious VDJ recombination scenarios. A later analysis defined each TCR beta chain by its CDR3 amino acid sequence plus V-gene family, and excluded reads lacking a unique V-gene family. In a later analysis, several hundred highly shared, low-generation-probability nucleotide sequences were removed to address suspected cross-contamination and a sequencing artifact. In a later analysis, a clonal expansion index for each public chain was calculated from normalized within-repertoire ranks of inferred template counts. Generation probabilities in a later analysis came from a VDJ recombination model fitted to out-of-frame rearrangements, and those results were checked against IGoR. In a later analysis, hypergeometric tests were used to score TCR-TCR, TCR-HLA and TCR-CMV co-occurrence, with a repertoire-size bias correction applied to TCR pairs. A later analysis estimated false discovery rates by permuting HLA or CMV assignments 20 times. In a later analysis, co-occurring TCRs were grouped using DBSCAN, and TCRdist sequence similarity was added for clustering within HLA-allele-positive subsets. Co-occurrence clustering excluded repertoires with fewer than 30,000 or more than 120,000 public chains, plus five with anomalous nucleotide sharing. Here the immuneACCESS table is served through TCRdb, limited to in-frame sequences with V and J called. Missing clones are a known gap in these copies; in checked studies unresolved V genes cover under half, and the rest lacks a known reason. V and J calls and clone size follow that table, whereas D and trimming were derived from the DNA. This sample has around 150,000 clones in its table, and around 75% of those were observed once. Around 2% of the sample comes from the top ten.

Specimen: PBMCs. This chain joins TRBV21-1 to TRBJ1-2; the table calls TRBD1, which could not be checked here. TRBV21-1 is recorded as a pseudogene. This TCR was recovered from a woman in her thirties or forties in good health and CMV-seronegative. The nucleotide sequence reads TGTGCCAGCAGCAATAAAGCCAGGGGTCCCATAATCTATGGCTACACCTTC. Translation gives CASSNKARGPIIYGYTF.